Sequencing of this T cell receptor (beta chain) was carried out in a study of T cell responses to AZD1222 COVID-19 vaccine. Study results and caveats: Spike-spanning, vaccine-associated CD4 TCRs were dominant at 160-218 and 743-854. Reportedly, nearly half the spike-specific TCRs target unmutated variant regions.

V gave up 2 bases and J gave up 7 bases; unmatched junction bases: 7. The germline gives CDR1 SGHRS, CDR2 YFSETQ. The CDR3 is 15 residues long. The table came from immunoSEQ multiplex PCR; TCRdb's copy has only in-frame clones and leaves some out. The top ten clones hold 1.1% of a sample with more than 95,000 clones, 92% of them seen once. For this clone: Its specificity is unknown.

Here the sequenced sample was peripheral blood, taken on day 0 of AZD1222 vaccination. The source is an adult in good health. This chain links TRBV5-1 with TRBJ1-4; 8 nucleotides align to TRBD1. As DNA, the CDR3 is TGCGCCAGCAGCTTTGGACAGGGCGGAGGTGAAAAACTGTTTTTT. This gives the protein CASSFGQGGGEKLFF.